This T cell receptor (beta chain) was sequenced in a study of cytomegalovirus exposure and HLA in healthy donors. This CDR3 is 17 amino acids long. Germline values: CDR1 SGHKS, CDR2 YYEKEE (reference sequence). The V gene end was trimmed by 0 bases and the J gene end by 4 bases; junction bases not matched to a gene: 10. Libraries were prepared by immunoSEQ multiplex PCR; TCRdb keeps only in-frame clonotypes and omits some of them. This table has just over 80,000 clones, approximately 96% appearing once. The TCR comes from a woman aged 18-29 years in good health and CMV-seronegative. Sequencing input: PBMCs. The chain combines TRBV5-5 with TRBJ1-5; 7 bases line up with TRBD1. CDR3 in amino acids: CASSLEANPGGNQPQHF. CDR3 sequence (DNA): TGTGCCAGCAGCTTGGAAGCCAATCCAGGGGGTAATCAGCCCCAGCATTTT. The full variable domain, in which reference TRBV5-5 and TRBJ1-5 provide the parts outside the CDR3, is DAGVTQSPTHLIKTRGQQVTLRCSPISGHKSVSWYQQVLGQGPQFIFQYYEKEERGRGNFPDRFSARQFPNYSSELNVNALLLGDSALYLCASSLEANPGGNQPQHFGDGTRLSIL.